This TCR beta chain was recorded in a study of CD8 T cells in Susac syndrome. Reverse transcription of roughly 0.5 to 1 ug RNA was carried out with random hexamers. Multiplex PCR with immunoSEQ amplified the TCR beta CDR3 across 54 Vbeta and 13 Jbeta. MiXCR, applied by TCRdb to the immunoSEQ multiplex PCR reads, yields one record per CDR3 protein. The table includes about 85,000 distinct CDR3 sequences, 95% detected once. Trimming removed 0 bases from V and 1 base from J, with 6 bases in between. The CDR3 totals 14 residues. Germline CDR1 is ENHRY and CDR2 is SYGVKD. The sample comprised CD8+ T cells from PBMCs. The clonotype comes from a human donor with Susac syndrome. The chain combines TRBV10-3 with TRBJ1-1, with D possibly TRBD1 on 5 matching bases. The CDR3 loop reads CAISESGPNTEAFF. In DNA, the CDR3 is TGTGCCATCAGTGAGTCGGGACCGAACACTGAAGCTTTCTTT.